Following are 6 T cell receptor beta chains from one sample sequenced in a study of cytomegalovirus exposure and HLA in healthy donors. Amplification used 60 Vbeta primers and 13 Jbeta primers. Data came from immunoSEQ multiplex PCR; TCRdb stores just in-frame clones and leaves some out. Of 83,000 or so clones listed, 60% to 80% are singletons. The specimen sequenced was PBMCs. These TCRs come from a female donor in good health and CMV-seronegative.

The chain employs TRBV7-2 and TRBJ2-1; no definite D call. Germline V gene sequence: CDR1 SGHTA, CDR2 FQGNSA. The CDR3 runs 13 residues. Trimming took off 4 bases at V and 9 bases at J, with 13 bases between the two ends. The DNA for the CDR3 is TGTGCCAGCAGCTACCGTCCCGGAGCTGAGCAGTTCTTC. Its translation is CASSYRPGAEQFF.

As for this clone: Within the sample, other DNA sequences also encode this same CDR3. This rearrangement joins TRBV5-1 to TRBJ2-3; perhaps TRBD2 as D (7 bases). Per the germline V gene, CDR1 is SGHRS and CDR2 is YFSETQ. The V end was cut by 3 bases, the J end by 4 bases, with 12 bases between. The length of the CDR3 is 14 residues. CDR3 DNA: TGCGCCAGCAGCTCGGGGGGCGGTGCAGATACGCAGTATTTT. Protein: CASSSGGGADTQYF.

The rearrangement joins TRBV4-1 to TRBJ2-3; D is perhaps TRBD2 (6 bases). Germline lookup yields CDR1 MGHRA and CDR2 YSYEKL. CDR3 size: 15 residues. V lost 5 bases to trimming and J lost 6 bases, with 18 bases between them. The CDR3 spells CASSNSIADHDTQYF. DNA for the CDR3: TGCGCCAGCAGCAACTCGATAGCGGATCATGATACGCAGTATTTT.

The rearrangement uses TRBV7-6 and TRBJ1-2, with D possibly matching TRBD1 (5 bases). Trimming left V 2 bases short and J 8 bases short, with 12 bases between. Germline CDR1 is SGHVS and CDR2 is FNYEAQ. The CDR3 has 13 residues. In DNA form, the CDR3 reads TGTGCCAGCAGCTTAAGGGGCGGCGTCGGCTACACCTTC. Amino acids: CASSLRGGVGYTF.

The CDR3 bases are TGCGCCAGCAGCCAAGGCCCCCCCGGTGAACTGAACACTGAAGCTTTCTTT. Translating it yields CASSQGPPGELNTEAFF. The chain is built from TRBV4-1 and TRBJ1-1; no clear D. Trimming cost V 1 base and J 0 bases, with 15 bases left between them. Germline loops: CDR1 MGHRA, CDR2 YSYEKL. The CDR3 length is 17 residues.

J is TRBJ2-7 and V is TRBV2; D is possibly TRBD2 (6 bases). Germline values: CDR1 SNHLY, CDR2 FYNNEI. CDR3 length: 13 residues. V lost 10 bases and J lost 3, with 16 bases in between. CDR3: CATGLPGSYEQYF. CDR3 nucleotides: TGTGCCACCGGGCTACCCGGGAGCTACGAGCAGTACTTC. Full variable domain (remainder filled in from reference TRBV2 and TRBJ2-7): EPEVTQTPSHQVTQMGQEVILRCVPISNHLYFYWYRQILGQKVEFLVSFYNNEISEKSEIFDDQFSVERPDGSNFTLKIRSTKLEDSAMYFCATGLPGSYEQYFGPGTRLTVT.